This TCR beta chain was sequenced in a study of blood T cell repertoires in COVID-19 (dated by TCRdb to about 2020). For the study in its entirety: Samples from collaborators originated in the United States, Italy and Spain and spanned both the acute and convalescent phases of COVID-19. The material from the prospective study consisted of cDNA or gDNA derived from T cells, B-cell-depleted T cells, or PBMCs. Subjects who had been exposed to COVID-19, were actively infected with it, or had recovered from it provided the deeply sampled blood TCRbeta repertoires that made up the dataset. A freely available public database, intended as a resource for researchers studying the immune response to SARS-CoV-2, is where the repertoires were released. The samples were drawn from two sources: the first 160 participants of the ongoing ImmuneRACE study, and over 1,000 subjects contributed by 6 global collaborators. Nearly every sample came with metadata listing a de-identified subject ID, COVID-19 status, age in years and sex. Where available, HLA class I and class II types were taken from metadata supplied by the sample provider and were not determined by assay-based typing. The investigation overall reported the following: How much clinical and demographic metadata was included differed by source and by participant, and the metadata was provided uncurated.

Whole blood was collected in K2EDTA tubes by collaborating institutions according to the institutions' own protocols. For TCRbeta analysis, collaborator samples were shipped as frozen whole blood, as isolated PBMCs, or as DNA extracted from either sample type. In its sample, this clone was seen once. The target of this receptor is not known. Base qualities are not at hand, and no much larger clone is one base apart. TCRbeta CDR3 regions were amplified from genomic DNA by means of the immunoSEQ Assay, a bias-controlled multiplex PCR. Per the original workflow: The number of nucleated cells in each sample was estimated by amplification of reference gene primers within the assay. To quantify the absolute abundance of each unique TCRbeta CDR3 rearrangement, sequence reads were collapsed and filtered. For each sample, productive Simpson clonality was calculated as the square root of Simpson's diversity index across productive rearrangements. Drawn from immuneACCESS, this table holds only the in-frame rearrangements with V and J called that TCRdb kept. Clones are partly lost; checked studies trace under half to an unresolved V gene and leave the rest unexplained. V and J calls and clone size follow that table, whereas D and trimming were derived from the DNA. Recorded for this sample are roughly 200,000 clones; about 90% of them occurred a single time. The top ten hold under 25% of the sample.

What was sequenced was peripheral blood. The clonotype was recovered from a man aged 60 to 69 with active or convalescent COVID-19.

The CDR3 region reads CASSLGDRGNEQFF. The DNA is TGTGCCAGCAGCTTGGGGGACAGGGGCAATGAGCAGTTCTTC. The chain is assembled from TRBV5-4 and TRBJ2-1; 10 of the junction bases match TRBD1. Spanning cysteine to phenylalanine, the CDR3 consists of 14 amino acids. Just the 42-base CDR3 DNA is kept, in frame starting at base 1. Unmatched junction bases come to 0, with V trimmed by 0 bases and J by 6 bases. The CDR1 and CDR2 encoded by the germline V gene (reference sequence) are SGHNT and YYREEE.